This T cell receptor (beta chain) was retrieved from a study of blood T cell repertoires in COVID-19. Study in general: T cells, B-cell-depleted T cells, or PBMCs provided the cDNA or gDNA that served as material.

This CDR3 spans 14 amino acids. Germline V gives CDR1 SGHTA, CDR2 FQGNSA. V was clipped by 6 bases and J by 5 bases; unmatched bases: 7. Source study methods: Reference gene primer amplification in the assay estimated nucleated cell counts. Sequencing was performed with immunoSEQ multiplex PCR; in TCRdb, only in-frame clones are kept and a portion is missing. V and J calls and clone size are those listed in that table; D and trimming were worked out from the DNA. The sample consists of about 190,000 clones, about 77% of them appearing once. A word on this clone: The same CDR3 can be traced to other DNA sequences in this sample.

The cohort comprised adults aged about 18 to 100 years residing in under 25 US areas. Cohorts were based on clinical histories the participants reported. The J gene is TRBJ1-2, the V gene TRBV7-2; 9 positions match TRBD1. The specimen was PBMCs or T cells enriched from blood (not recorded which). The sequence derives from a woman aged 45-60 years with acute COVID-19. CDR3: CASSPQGAGYGYTF. The CDR3 DNA is TGTGCCAGCAGTCCACAGGGGGCGGGGTATGGCTACACCTTC.